Shown below are 17 T cell receptor beta chains from a single sample sequenced in a study of shared T cell receptors in the human thymus. The assay was immunoSEQ multiplex PCR, and TCRdb's table has in-frame clones only and misses some. The repertoire consists of about 660,000 clones, with 85% to 90% occurring once and the leading ten covering roughly 0.0097%. These data also featured in a second study, about human thymus T cells.

The specimen sequenced was thymocytes. The receptors shown here come from a boy less than two years old with a congenital heart defect.

The chain employs TRBV7-2 and TRBJ2-3; 9 bases map to TRBD2. Germline V lookup: CDR1 SGHTA, CDR2 FQGNSA. The CDR3 is 18 amino acids. V dropped 4 bases and J dropped 4; count of bases not matched to a gene: 15. Written as DNA, the CDR3 is TGTGCCAGCAGCTCCACACCCACCGTAGCGGGAGCCGCAGATACGCAGTATTTT. Residues: CASSSTPTVAGAADTQYF.

The chain has TRBV6-1 and TRBJ2-3, with D tentatively TRBD1 (6 bases). Germline V gene lookup returns CDR1 MNHNS and CDR2 SASEGT. The CDR3 contains 14 residues. With 0 bases removed from V and 5 bases from J, the gap between germline ends came to 9 bases. The CDR3 spells CASSEALGGDTQYF. The CDR3 DNA sequence: TGTGCCAGCAGTGAAGCGTTAGGGGGAGATACGCAGTATTTT.

The rearrangement links TRBV2 to TRBJ2-1, with 11 bases matching TRBD2. The trim removed 6 bases at V and 0 bases at J, leaving 1 base unmatched. The germline gives CDR1 SNHLY, CDR2 FYNNEI. The CDR3 has 15 amino acids. CDR3 DNA sequence: TGTGCCAGCAGGACTAGCGGGATCTCCTACAATGAGCAGTTCTTC. As protein: CASRTSGISYNEQFF.

The chain couples TRBV4-2 to TRBJ1-2; no definite D call. Deletions cut 0 bases from V and 8 bases from J, with 10 bases between. Per germline, CDR1 LGHNA and CDR2 YNFKEQ. CDR3 length: 13 amino acids. CDR3 sequence (DNA): TGTGCCAGCAGCCAAGATGTTCGGGTGGGCTACACCTTC. Translation: CASSQDVRVGYTF.

The CDR3 spells CASRGWETQYF. CDR3 coding DNA: TGTGCCAGCAGGGGTTGGGAGACCCAGTACTTC. This chain connects TRBV19 to TRBJ2-5; D is possibly TRBD1 (6 bases). This CDR3 spans 11 amino acids. V gave up 9 bases and J gave up 5 bases, with 10 bases separating them. Germline CDR1 and CDR2: LNHDA and SQIVND (reference sequence).

The chain carries TRBV10-2 and TRBJ2-3, with D perhaps matching TRBD1 (6 bases). This CDR3 is built from 14 residues. V lost 9 bases and J 3 bases, leaving 16 bases between the germline ends. Germline-derived CDR1 and CDR2 are WSHSY and SAAADI. The CDR3 nucleotides read TGCGCCAGTTACACAGGGTGGAGAACAGATACGCAGTATTTT. It encodes CASYTGWRTDTQYF.

This sequence joins TRBV7-2 and TRBJ1-3, with unresolved D. Trimming removed 5 bases from V and 0 bases from J, with 20 bases in between. Per germline, CDR1 SGHTA and CDR2 FQGNSA. CDR3 length: 18 amino acids. The CDR3 DNA follows: TGTGCCAGCAGCGAAATGGAGTCCCGCTCGAGCTCTGGAAACACCATATATTTT. Translated: CASSEMESRSSSGNTIYF.

The chain joins TRBV28 to TRBJ2-1; 12 bases fit TRBD2. The J segment lost 2 bases and the V segment lost 5 bases, leaving 7 bases of the junction unmatched. In germline, CDR1 is MDHEN, CDR2 SYDVKM. This CDR3 has 17 amino acids. The CDR3 bases are TGTGCCAGCAGTCTAGGAACTAGCGGGGGGACCTACAATGAGCAGTTCTTC. Translation: CASSLGTSGGTYNEQFF.

The chain employs TRBV30 and TRBJ2-5; 16 positions match TRBD2. With V trimmed by 5 bases and J by 4 bases, 7 bases remained unmatched. The CDR3 is 16 residues long. Germline assignment: CDR1 GTSNPN and CDR2 SVGIG (reference sequence). CDR3 nucleotides: TGTGCCTGGGGGACTAGCGGGAGGGCCATAGTAGAGACCCAGTACTTC. This translates into CAWGTSGRAIVETQYF.

The chain couples TRBV30 to TRBJ2-1; 9 nucleotides align to TRBD2. The germline CDR1 and CDR2 sequences are GTSNPN and SVGIG (reference sequence). The length of the CDR3 is 18 residues. The junction had 15 bases not matched to a gene; V was cut back by 2 bases and J by 4 bases. Here the CDR3 DNA reads TGTGCCTGGAGTACCCGCCGGGTACGACTAGCGGCGTACAATGAGCAGTTCTTC. Translation gives CAWSTRRVRLAAYNEQFF.

This rearrangement joins TRBV7-2 to TRBJ2-7; D gene uncertain. Germline V gene lookup returns CDR1 SGHTA and CDR2 FQGNSA. This CDR3 has 13 residues. Trimming pared 1 base from V and 5 bases from J, leaving 9 bases between. This chain's CDR3 is CASSLGTANEQYF. DNA for the CDR3: TGTGCCAGCAGCTTAGGCACCGCTAACGAGCAGTACTTC.

The chain couples TRBV7-9 to TRBJ2-2; 9 bases match TRBD1. The J segment lost 5 bases and the V segment lost 5 bases, leaving 9 bases of the junction unmatched. The CDR3 covers 16 residues. CDR1 is SEHNR and CDR2 is FQNEAQ in the germline V gene (reference sequence). The CDR3 DNA sequence: TGTGCCAGCAGCCACAGACCGGGACAGGGAACCGGGGAGCTGTTTTTT. It translates to CASSHRPGQGTGELFF.

Regarding this clone: The junction and the germline gene differ at one end; a read error may be behind it. The chain recombines TRBV5-4 with TRBJ2-7; 10 bases align to TRBD1. Germline V CDR1 and CDR2: SGHNT, YYREEE (reference sequence). This CDR3 is 13 amino acids long. In DNA form, the CDR3 reads TGTGCCAGCAGCTTGCGACAGGGGGCCCCAGAGAACTTC. Translation: CASSLRQGAPENF.

The rearrangement uses TRBV5-6 and TRBJ2-7; 8 bases align to TRBD1. This CDR3 comprises 15 residues. From germline, CDR1 is SGHDT and CDR2 YYEEEE. V trimming: 5 bases; J trimming: 4 bases; junction bases outside the gene matches: 11. CDR3 amino acids: CASRRGQGEGYEQYF. The CDR3 coding sequence is TGTGCCAGCAGACGAGGACAGGGCGAGGGGTACGAGCAGTACTTC.

The chain combines TRBV4-2 with TRBJ1-5, with D tentatively TRBD1 (6 bases). This CDR3 is 18 amino acids long. Germline lookup yields CDR1 LGHNA and CDR2 YNFKEQ. The ends were cut back, 0 bases at V and 0 bases at J, with 15 bases in the middle. The CDR3: CASSQEQGGPYSNQPQHF. CDR3 sequence (DNA): TGTGCCAGCAGCCAAGAACAGGGAGGGCCTTATAGCAATCAGCCCCAGCATTTT.

The chain uses TRBV13 and TRBJ2-2; TRBD2 agrees at 10 bases. Germline-derived CDR1 and CDR2 are PRHDT and FYEKMQ (reference sequence). J gave up 0 bases and V 2 bases, and 15 bases lay outside the gene matches. The CDR3 sequence is 21 residues long. CDR3 sequence (DNA): TGTGCCAGCAGCTTAAATGGCCCGCGGGCAAGCGGGAGGGCGAACACCGGGGAGCTGTTTTTT. It specifies CASSLNGPRASGRANTGELFF.

This chain joins TRBV27 and TRBJ2-5, with TRBD2 matching over 7 bases. The CDR3 consists of 14 residues. The V gene end was trimmed by 7 bases and the J gene end by 0 bases; junction bases not matched to a gene: 5. Germline loops: CDR1 MNHEY, CDR2 SMNVEV (reference sequence). Written as DNA, the CDR3 is TGTGCCAGCAACGAGCGGGACCACCAAGAGACCCAGTACTTC. Translating it yields CASNERDHQETQYF.